The 11 T cell receptor beta chains given below trace back to one sample, sequenced in a study of Graves' ophthalmopathy and Graves' hyperthyroidism. Investigators amplified TCR beta CDR3 regions from RNA transcripts. In the first round, RT-PCR was carried out with HTBI primers, and a multiplex PCR formed the second round. Each CDR3 protein gets one entry after TCRdb re-called the multiplex PCR reads with MiXCR. This sample yields 150,000 to 200,000 distinct CDR3 sequences, of which around two fifths are seen a single time; 7.5% to 10% belongs to the top ten. The sequenced sample was peripheral blood. These receptor sequences come from a man aged 25 to 40 with Graves' ophthalmopathy.

V gene TRBV7-8 combines with J gene TRBJ1-3, with unresolved D. The V gene lost 9 bases and the J gene lost 0 bases, with 12 bases spanning the gap. This CDR3 comprises 14 residues. The germline V gene encodes CDR1 SGHVS and CDR2 FQNEAQ. The CDR3 reads CASNSRNSGNTIYF. The CDR3 DNA is TGTGCCAGTAATTCACGGAACTCTGGAAACACCATATATTTT.

This clonotype occurred many times. The V gene is TRBV6-2 or TRBV6-3, the J gene TRBJ1-1, with TRBD1 as a possible D gene (6 bases). V lost 7 bases and J 3 bases, leaving 15 bases between the germline ends. Germline CDR1 is MNHEY and CDR2 is SVGEGT. The CDR3 totals 14 residues. The CDR3 DNA is TGTGCCAGCACCAACGAGGGGGGCTACACTGAAGCTTTCTTT. Protein product: CASTNEGGYTEAFF.

The chain has TRBV28 and TRBJ2-7; 8 positions agree with TRBD1. Germline CDR1 reads MDHEN; CDR2 reads SYDVKM. The CDR3 length is 14 residues. Trimming at V came to 6 bases and at J to 2 bases, leaving 6 bases not matched to a gene. As DNA, the CDR3 is TGTGCCAGCAGCATACAGGGGGGAGCCTACGAGCAGTACTTC. It yields the protein CASSIQGGAYEQYF.

The chain carries TRBV20-1 and TRBJ1-6, with 9 bases aligning to TRBD1. The V segment lost 7 bases and the J segment 8 bases; nucleotides outside the gene matches: 3. Germline lookup yields CDR1 DFQATT and CDR2 SNEGSKA (reference sequence). The CDR3 is 12 amino acids. The CDR3 DNA is TGCAGTGTTAGGACAGGGGATTCACCCCTCCACTTT. Residues: CSVRTGDSPLHF.

This clonotype was seen ten or more times. The V gene is TRBV4-3, the J gene TRBJ2-7, with unresolved D. The V end lost 1 base, the J end lost 3 bases, and 7 bases lay between the germline ends. The CDR3 extends over 13 amino acids. The germline gives CDR1 LGHNA, CDR2 YSLEER. The CDR3 spells CASSQGDRYEQYF. CDR3 coding DNA: TGCGCCAGCAGCCAAGGTGATCGCTACGAGCAGTACTTC.

This clonotype was observed at least ten times. The chain uses TRBV6-5 and TRBJ1-2; D gene uncertain. Germline V CDR1 and CDR2: MNHEY, SVGAGI. The CDR3 loop spans 14 amino acids. The V and J ends lost 5 bases and 4 bases respectively, with 14 bases between them. CDR3 sequence (DNA): TGTGCCAGCAGTCCCGCGGGCAGGCCCTATGGCTACACCTTC. It yields the protein CASSPAGRPYGYTF.

This clonotype was found many times. V usage is TRBV7-2 and J usage is TRBJ1-2; no clear D. Germline V gene data show CDR1 as SGHTA and CDR2 as FQGNSA. The ends were cut back, 1 base at V and 4 bases at J, with 16 bases in the middle. The CDR3 consists of 16 residues. CDR3 DNA sequence: TGTGCCAGCAGCTTAGGCGCGACTCCCCACGGCTATGGCTACACCTTC. It codes for CASSLGATPHGYGYTF.

The chain carries TRBV6-1 and TRBJ1-1, with D uncertain. Germline CDR1 MNHNS, CDR2 SASEGT. With 0 bases removed from V and 2 bases from J, the gap between germline ends came to 4 bases. The CDR3 consists of 13 residues. The CDR3 protein is CASSEAFNTEAFF. CDR3 in DNA: TGTGCCAGCAGTGAAGCTTTTAACACTGAAGCTTTCTTT.

The J gene is TRBJ1-1, the V gene TRBV6-5, with D hard to call. V was clipped by 2 bases and J by 5 bases, with 9 bases between them. Germline CDR1 and CDR2: MNHEY and SVGAGI. The CDR3 has 13 residues. CDR3 sequence: CASSYQRQTEAFF. CDR3 in DNA: TGTGCCAGCAGTTACCAGAGGCAGACTGAAGCTTTCTTT.

This chain links TRBV28 with TRBJ1-1; D is undetermined. V was clipped by 3 bases and J by 0 bases, with 14 bases between them. This CDR3 has 16 residues. Germline V gene lookup returns CDR1 MDHEN and CDR2 SYDVKM. The CDR3 nucleotides read TGTGCCAGCAGTTTTAAGAGTTTTCGAATGAACACTGAAGCTTTCTTT. It encodes CASSFKSFRMNTEAFF.

This clonotype was counted at least ten times. Here the CDR3 DNA reads TGTGCCAGCAGGCCCACGACAGGGTTCATTCAGTACTTC. This encodes CASRPTTGFIQYF. The J gene is TRBJ2-4, the V gene TRBV12-3 or TRBV12-4, with 7 bases lining up with TRBD1. J lost 9 bases, V lost 6 bases, and 8 bases had no gene match. The CDR3 has 13 residues.